This T cell receptor beta chain was observed in a study of regulatory T cells in long-lasting Graves disease. Looked up from germline, CDR1 is DFQATT and CDR2 is SNEGSKA (reference sequence). The V end was cut by 3 bases, the J end by 0 bases, with 9 bases between. The CDR3 sequence is 14 residues long. CDR3 regions were amplified by Arm-PCR using iRepertoire HTBI primers to build TCR beta libraries. TCRdb re-called the multiplex PCR reads through MiXCR, storing one row per CDR3 protein. The sample yields 500,000 or so distinct CDR3 sequences, around 15% seen once. Time point in this sample: newly diagnosed GD, antithyroid drugs for less than 3 months. Preparation of the TCR library used RNA extracted from PBMCs. The same sample was also used in a study of T cells in Graves' hyperthyroidism and ophthalmopathy. That study reports: The blood repertoire included most of the expanded thyroid clonotypes above 0.001.

This sequence originates from a woman aged 40-60 years with Graves disease. The sample was peripheral blood mononuclear cells (PBMCs), taken at new diagnosis, from a patient treated with antithyroid drugs. The rearrangement links TRBV20-1 to TRBJ2-4, with no clear D. CDR3 in amino acids: CSARTELAKNIQYF. The CDR3 DNA is TGCAGTGCTAGGACCGAATTAGCCAAAAACATTCAGTACTTC.